This T cell receptor (beta chain) was observed in a study of OX40 agonist ivuxolimab in advanced cancers. Sequenced by immunoSEQ multiplex PCR; TCRdb stores in-frame clones only, minus some. The data contain tens of thousands of clones, approximately 90% of them singletons. In germline, CDR1 is SGHVS, CDR2 FNYEAQ. This CDR3 has 11 residues. V lost 3 bases to trimming and J lost 4 bases, with 4 bases between them. The input for sequencing was CD4+ or CD8+ T cells sorted from blood, taken in a trial of the OX40 agonist ivuxolimab. This sequence was found in an adult with an advanced solid tumor such as melanoma, head and neck, liver or kidney cancer. The chain has TRBV7-6 and TRBJ2-7; D not resolved. The CDR3 protein is CASSFSYEQYF. CDR3 nucleotides: TGTGCCAGCAGCTTCTCATACGAGCAGTACTTC.